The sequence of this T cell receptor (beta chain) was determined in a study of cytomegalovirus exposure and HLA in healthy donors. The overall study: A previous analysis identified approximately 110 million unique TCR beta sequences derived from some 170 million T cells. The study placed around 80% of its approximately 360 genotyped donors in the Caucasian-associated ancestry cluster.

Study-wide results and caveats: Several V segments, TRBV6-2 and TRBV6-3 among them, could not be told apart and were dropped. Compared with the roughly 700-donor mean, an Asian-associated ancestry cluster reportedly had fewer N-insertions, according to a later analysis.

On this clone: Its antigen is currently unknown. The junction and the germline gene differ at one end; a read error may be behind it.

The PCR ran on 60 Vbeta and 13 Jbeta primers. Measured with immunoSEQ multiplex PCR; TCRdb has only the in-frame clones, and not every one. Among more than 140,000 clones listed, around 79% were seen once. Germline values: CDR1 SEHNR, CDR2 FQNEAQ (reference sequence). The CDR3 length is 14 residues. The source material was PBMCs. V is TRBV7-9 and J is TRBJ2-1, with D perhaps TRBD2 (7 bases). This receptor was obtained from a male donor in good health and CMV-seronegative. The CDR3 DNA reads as TGTTCCAGCAGCCCCCCCGGGGGGCGGAATGAGCAGTTCTTC. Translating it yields CSSSPPGGRNEQFF. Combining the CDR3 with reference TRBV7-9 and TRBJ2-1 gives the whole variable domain DTGVSQNPRHKITKRGQNVTFRCDPISEHNRLYWYRQTLGQGPEFLTYFQNEAQLEKSRLLSDRFSAERPKGSFSTLEIQRTEQGDSAMYLCSSSPPGGRNEQFFGPGTRLTVL.